The next 9 T cell receptor beta chains were all read from a single sample in a study of blood T cell repertoires in COVID-19 (dated by TCRdb to 2018 to 2020). Library preparation was by the immunoSEQ multiplex PCR assay. The table comes from immuneACCESS by way of TCRdb, which keeps in-frame sequences with V and J called. Part of the clones is missing from these tables; in studies checked, under half for an unresolved V gene and the rest for unknown reasons. Recorded for this sample are more than 55,000 clones; roughly 86% of them occurred a single time. About 7.2% of the sample belongs to the ten largest clones. The sequencing sample was made of peripheral blood. The receptors stem from a man between 60 and 75 years old with active or convalescent COVID-19.

V is TRBV7-2 and J is TRBJ1-1; weak D call: TRBD1 (6 bases). CDR3 length: 14 residues. V was clipped by 3 bases and J by 1 base, with 9 bases between them. Germline V lookup: CDR1 SGHTA, CDR2 FQGNSA. The CDR3: CASSLDSRNTEAFF. CDR3 nucleotide sequence: TGTGCCAGCAGCTTGGACAGCAGGAACACTGAAGCTTTCTTT.

This chain connects TRBV10-2 to TRBJ2-6; the D gene is possibly TRBD2 (6 bases). CDR1 is WSHSY and CDR2 is SAAADI in the germline V gene. CDR3 length: 14 residues. V was pared by 9 bases and J by 0 bases, with 9 bases between. The CDR3 DNA sequence: TGCGCCAGTAAGGAGGGCTCTGGGGCCAACGTCCTGACTTTC. Protein product: CASKEGSGANVLTF.

The chain joins TRBV6-5 to TRBJ1-1; D unclear. CDR3 size: 14 residues. Germline values: CDR1 MNHEY, CDR2 SVGAGI. V was pared by 7 bases and J by 1 base, with 13 bases between. The CDR3 coding sequence is TGTGCCAGCACCGCCCCGGGAAAGAACACTGAAGCTTTCTTT. Its translation is CASTAPGKNTEAFF.

The chain joins TRBV6-5 to TRBJ1-5, with D possibly TRBD1 on 6 matching bases. This CDR3 has 15 residues. Germline V gene data show CDR1 as MNHEY and CDR2 as SVGAGI. The V and J ends lost 6 bases and 0 bases respectively, with 12 bases between them. The CDR3, as DNA: TGTGCCAGCAGGGCGGACAGAATTAGCAATCAGCCCCAGCATTTT. Residues: CASRADRISNQPQHF.

The chain links TRBV18 to TRBJ2-7; TRBD2 matches at 9 bases. This CDR3 contains 14 residues. V lost 1 base, J lost 5 bases, and 3 bases stayed unmatched. In germline, CDR1 is KGHSH, CDR2 LQKENI. As DNA, the CDR3 is TGTGCCAGCTCACCACAGGCTAGCGGGAACGAGCAGTACTTC. Amino acid sequence: CASSPQASGNEQYF.

This chain uses TRBV19 with TRBJ2-2; 8 nucleotides align to TRBD2. Germline loops: CDR1 LNHDA, CDR2 SQIVND (reference sequence). The V and J ends lost 3 bases and 9 bases, in that order; junction bases with no gene match: 3. This CDR3 has 13 residues. The CDR3 DNA sequence: TGTGCCAGTAGTATGTCGGGGGGGAGGGAGCTGTTTTTT. As protein: CASSMSGGRELFF.

This chain uses TRBV7-9 with TRBJ2-5, with D possibly matching TRBD2 (5 bases). Per germline, CDR1 SEHNR and CDR2 FQNEAQ (reference sequence). The V end was cut by 2 bases, the J end by 5 bases, with 9 bases between. The CDR3 consists of 13 residues. As DNA, the CDR3 is TGTGCCAGCAGCTTATCGGGGAAGGAGACCCAGTACTTC. Protein sequence: CASSLSGKETQYF.

The chain combines TRBV7-9 with TRBJ1-1; 8 nucleotides match TRBD1. Germline loops: CDR1 SEHNR, CDR2 FQNEAQ (reference sequence). This CDR3 region has 13 residues. V lost 3 bases and J lost 5; bases outside the gene matches: 2. CDR3 sequence reads: CASSFRGRTEAFF. In nucleotides, the CDR3 is TGTGCCAGCAGCTTCAGGGGGCGAACTGAAGCTTTCTTT.

The J gene is TRBJ1-1, the V gene TRBV3-1 (or the pseudogene TRBV3-2); a weak D match, TRBD1 (6 bases). This CDR3 spans 13 amino acids. Germline V gives CDR1 LGHDT, CDR2 YNNKEL (reference sequence). The V gene lost 6 bases and the J gene lost 3 bases, with 11 bases spanning the gap. CDR3 sequence reads: CASSRTADTEAFF. The CDR3 coding sequence is TGTGCCAGCAGTCGGACAGCAGACACTGAAGCTTTCTTT.